Sequencing of this T cell receptor (beta chain) was carried out in a study of PD-L1 blockade in urothelial cancer (dated by TCRdb to the late 2010s). With respect to the entire study: Every patient began therapy in the mid-2010s and was given atezolizumab 1,200 mg intravenously every 3 weeks. Patients had an ECOG performance status of 0 or 1 and had received between 0 and 3 prior chemotherapy regimens. Blood samples were analyzed at 3 weeks after treatment start (second dose) and at 6 weeks after treatment start. In the same patients, whole exome sequencing and RNA sequencing of pretreatment tumors were performed in addition to TCR sequencing. Some 30 patients had pretreatment blood TCR-seq, around 25 had at least one posttreatment blood collection, and around 25 had tumor TCR-seq. Progression-free survival longer than 6 months counted as durable clinical benefit, and TCR features were additionally tested against both progression-free and overall survival. The study was an exploratory multi-omic analysis of somatic, immune and clinical correlates of response to PD-L1 blockade with atezolizumab in urothelial cancer. Blood samples gave a median of approximately 150,000 T cells and 77,000 or so unique TCRs, with a median clonality of 0.080. About 90% of the roughly 30 patients were males with bladder-origin urothelial cancer, and 18 of 29 reported a prior smoking history. Pretreatment tumor samples, along with matched peripheral blood collected serially before and after atezolizumab treatment, underwent TCR sequencing. Roughly 10 patients achieved durable clinical benefit and some 20 did not. What the study reported, not specific to this receptor: Because of the small sample size (n ≈ 29) and the many exploratory analyses performed, the results are intended to be regarded as hypothesis-generating. Among patients with durable benefit, tumor-associated TCR clones showed greater expansion in peripheral blood 3 weeks after treatment started (n ≈ 23, p = 0.022). A pretreatment peripheral blood TCR clonality below the median was linked to improved progression-free and overall survival.

The time point tag for this specimen amounts to: peripheral blood 6 weeks after treatment start. A cohort of about 30 patients with locally advanced or metastatic urothelial carcinoma, treated at Memorial Sloan Kettering on a trial protocol, was included. Peripheral blood mononuclear cells were collected pretreatment and during treatment, at between 1 and 8 total time points per patient. The Qiagen DNeasy Blood extraction kit was used to purify genomic DNA from total PBMCs and tumor samples. PBMCs were collected pretreatment and during treatment, and were isolated and stored as previously described. In this sample, this clone turned up a few times. No cognate antigen has been identified for it. Within one base of it there is no much larger clone, and no base qualities were kept. To estimate absolute template abundance from read counts, synthetic TCR analog templates were spiked into each PCR. The immunoSEQ assay used bias-controlled V and J gene primers to amplify TCRbeta CDR3 regions from genomic DNA. Sequencing of rearranged TCRbeta segments was performed at approximately 20X coverage. Concerning the study's data processing: Clustering was used to correct sequencing errors, and CDR3s were annotated against IMGT so that V, D and J genes could be assigned. Out-of-frame and stop-codon sequences were excluded, and only productive TCRbeta rearrangements were used in downstream analyses. Clonality was calculated as one minus the Shannon entropy normalized by the log of the number of unique productive sequences. Fisher's exact test with Benjamini-Hochberg correction, at a threshold of adjusted p below 0.01, was used to find clones that differed between time points or between blood and tumor. TCRdb stores this immuneACCESS table with in-frame sequences only. Part of the clones is absent; in the studies checked, under half of the shortfall reflects unresolved V genes, and no reason is known for the rest. V and J calls and clone size come straight from that table; D and trimming were deduced from the DNA. Across this sample there are around 50,000 clones, with approximately 85% seen only once. Of the sample, 1.9% is held by the ten largest clones.

Reading the germline V gene (reference sequence) gives CDR1 GTSNPN and CDR2 SVGIG. The CDR3 sequence holds 12 residues, the cysteine and phenylalanine included. CDR3 DNA only is kept here, 36 bases in frame from base 1. V and J are truncated by 3 bases and 1 base respectively, leaving an intervening sequence of 7 bases. This chain is built from TRBV30 and TRBJ2-7; the D segment could be TRBD1, given 5 matching bases. This receptor was taken from a man aged 50-60 years with urothelial cancer. This specimen consisted of PBMCs, obtained around atezolizumab (anti-PD-L1) treatment. In nucleotides, the sequence is TGTGCCTGGAGACAGGATTCCTACGAGCAGTACTTC. It specifies CAWRQDSYEQYF.